Below, 14 T cell receptor beta chains from the same sample are listed, as sequenced in a study of metastatic and nonmetastatic thyroid tumors. MiXCR re-clonotyped the PCR reads for TCRdb. The repertoire holds 30,000 to 35,000 clones, with 25% to 35% as singletons. Prior to thyroid surgery, none of the patients had received any treatment. The sample comprised blood. These receptors all stem from a female donor with papillary thyroid cancer or a benign thyroid nodule (not recorded which). Some clones in this sample may be carry-over from other donors' samples.

This clone was observed a handful of times. The rearrangement links TRBV30 to TRBJ2-7; the D is unclear. The CDR3 extends over 12 amino acids. Germline values: CDR1 GTSNPN, CDR2 SVGIG (reference sequence). The germline V and J ends were trimmed by 4 bases and 3 bases, with 10 bases remaining between them. CDR3 DNA: TGTGCCTGGATCTACAGCCACTACGAGCAGTACTTC. Its protein is CAWIYSHYEQYF.

This clone was detected ten times or more. The gene calls are TRBV4-3 and TRBJ2-1, with TRBD2 matching over 16 bases. The germline V gene encodes CDR1 LGHNA and CDR2 YSLEER. The V gene end was trimmed by 4 bases and the J gene end by 7 bases; junction bases not matched to a gene: 13. This CDR3 spans 19 amino acids. The DNA for the CDR3 is TGCGCCAGCAGCCCAAGTTCCGGGACTAGCGGGAGGGCGGGGAATGAGCAGTTCTTC. Its protein is CASSPSSGTSGRAGNEQFF.

The gene calls are TRBV7-8 and TRBJ1-5; 7 bases agree with TRBD1. Germline CDR1 is SGHVS and CDR2 is FQNEAQ. Trimming at V came to 5 bases and at J to 3 bases, leaving 7 bases not matched to a gene. This CDR3 comprises 15 residues. The CDR3: CASSQGQLTNQPQHF. CDR3 bases: TGTGCCAGCAGCCAGGGACAGCTGACCAATCAGCCCCAGCATTTT.

V is TRBV19 and J is TRBJ1-2; D remains unclear. The CDR3 extends over 18 amino acids. Trimming left V 7 bases short and J 2 bases short, with 26 bases between. The V gene's germline CDR1 is LNHDA and CDR2 SQIVND (reference sequence). The CDR3 nucleotides are TGTGCCAGTAAGATGTTACACTCTGCGACTGACTCAAACTATGGCTACACCTTC. Translation: CASKMLHSATDSNYGYTF.

V gene TRBV5-1 combines with J gene TRBJ2-7, with D unclear. Germline-derived CDR1 and CDR2 are SGHRS and YFSETQ. V lost 3 bases, J lost 4 bases, and 20 bases lay in between. The CDR3 covers 16 residues. The CDR3, as DNA: TGCGCCAGCAGCTGGGAACCCCTCGGGCAGACATACGAGCAGTACTTC. This gives the protein CASSWEPLGQTYEQYF.

The J gene is TRBJ1-5, the V gene TRBV6-1; D unclear. Per germline, CDR1 MNHNS and CDR2 SASEGT. The V gene lost 5 bases and the J gene lost 0 bases, with 17 bases spanning the gap. The CDR3 runs to 17 residues. The CDR3, as DNA: TGTGCCAGCAGTTTTTCCCACCCGACATCTAGCAATCAGCCCCAGCATTTT. Translating it yields CASSFSHPTSSNQPQHF.

This clone was counted ten times or more. This may arise from a read error, as a much more abundant clone is one base away. The CDR3 DNA sequence: TGTGCCGCCATTTCGATCAGAGGCTACACCTTC. Translated, it gives CAAISIRGYTF. The V gene is TRBV24-1, the J gene TRBJ1-2; D not certain. The CDR3 runs to 11 residues. Deletions cut 12 bases from V and 8 bases from J, with 15 bases between. Germline V lookup: CDR1 KGHDR, CDR2 SFDVKD.

This clone was seen only a few times. The chain's CDR3 is CASSMVRNQPQHF. CDR3 in DNA: TGTGCCAGTAGTATGGTACGCAATCAGCCCCAGCATTTT. The V and J genes are TRBV19 and TRBJ1-5; D not resolved. Germline V gene lookup returns CDR1 LNHDA and CDR2 SQIVND (reference sequence). The V and J ends lost 3 bases and 2 bases respectively, with 5 bases between them. This CDR3 is built from 13 residues.

Notes on this clone: Relative to the germline gene, one junction end is altered; a read error may explain this. V and J are TRBV20-1 and TRBJ1-6, with 10 bases matching TRBD1. Germline loops: CDR1 DFQATT, CDR2 SNEGSKA (reference sequence). There are 12 residues in the CDR3. CDR3 sequence reads: CSVWDRGSTLHF. The CDR3 bases are TGCAGTGTTTGGGACAGGGGTTCAACCCTCCACTTT.

This clone came up a few times. The V gene is TRBV6-1, the J gene TRBJ2-7; 8 bases are a match to TRBD2. Germline-derived CDR1 and CDR2 are MNHNS and SASEGT. The junction had 11 bases not matched to a gene; V was cut back by 8 bases and J by 5 bases. This CDR3 contains 14 residues. The DNA for the CDR3 is TGTGCCAGCTGGCTCAGCGGGAGTCCCCACGAGCAGTACTTC. Its protein product is CASWLSGSPHEQYF.

In DNA form, the CDR3 reads TGTGCCAGCATTTTAGAGGGACAGGGAAATGGCTACACCTTC. This encodes CASILEGQGNGYTF. The chain is built from TRBV6-1 and TRBJ1-2; 9 bases map to TRBD1. V was pared by 7 bases and J by 6 bases, with 9 bases of the junction left unmatched. The CDR3 runs to 14 residues. Per the germline V gene, CDR1 is MNHNS and CDR2 is SASEGT.

This clone was observed many times. This chain uses TRBV2 with TRBJ1-2; no firm D call. The CDR3 runs 13 residues. V was pared by 2 bases and J by 4 bases, with 8 bases between. From germline, CDR1 is SNHLY and CDR2 FYNNEI. The chain's CDR3 is CASSEPGLYGYTF. The CDR3 DNA follows: TGTGCCAGCAGTGAACCCGGCCTCTATGGCTACACCTTC.

The chain is built from TRBV11-3 and TRBJ1-2; D not resolved. With 4 bases removed from V and 3 bases from J, the gap between germline ends came to 15 bases. This CDR3 is 15 amino acids long. Germline V gene data show CDR1 as SGHNT and CDR2 as YENEEA. The CDR3 here is CASSSISGGDYGYTF. CDR3 coding DNA: TGTGCCAGCAGCTCCATTTCGGGTGGGGACTATGGCTACACCTTC.

This clone was counted at least ten times. The V and J genes are TRBV28 and TRBJ1-5; no firm D call. Germline V gene lookup returns CDR1 MDHEN and CDR2 SYDVKM. V was trimmed by 4 bases and J by 7 bases, leaving 8 bases between them. The CDR3 contains 12 residues. This CDR3 is CASSSGGQPQHF. DNA of the CDR3: TGTGCCAGCAGTTCTGGAGGCCAGCCCCAGCATTTT.